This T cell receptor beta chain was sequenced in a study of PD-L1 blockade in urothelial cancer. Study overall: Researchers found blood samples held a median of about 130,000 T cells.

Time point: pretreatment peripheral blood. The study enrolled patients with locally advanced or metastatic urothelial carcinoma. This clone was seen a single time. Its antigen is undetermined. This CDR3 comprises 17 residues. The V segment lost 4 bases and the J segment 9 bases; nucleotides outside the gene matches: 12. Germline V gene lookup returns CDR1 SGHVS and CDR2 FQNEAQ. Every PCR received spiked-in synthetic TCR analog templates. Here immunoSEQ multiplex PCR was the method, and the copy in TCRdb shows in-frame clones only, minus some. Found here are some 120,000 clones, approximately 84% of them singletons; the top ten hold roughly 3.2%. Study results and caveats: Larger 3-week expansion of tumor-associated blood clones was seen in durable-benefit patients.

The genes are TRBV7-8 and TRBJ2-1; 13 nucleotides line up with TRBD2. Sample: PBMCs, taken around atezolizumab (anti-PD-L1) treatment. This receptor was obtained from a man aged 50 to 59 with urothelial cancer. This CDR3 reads CASSSASGLAGVFEQFF. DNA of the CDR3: TGTGCCAGCAGCTCCGCATCCGGACTAGCGGGAGTATTTGAGCAGTTCTTC.